The following is a T cell receptor (beta chain) sequence with its context. Its antigen is not identified. This entry is derived from a study of cytomegalovirus exposure and HLA in healthy donors. General study findings and limits: Researchers counted over 150 TCR beta chains as cytomegalovirus-associated. Exclusion as indistinguishable affected some V segments, including TRBV6-2 and TRBV6-3. Most TCR sequences proved rare, with some public TCRs found in many donors. Specific recognition of CMV antigens was confirmed in vitro for a few chains (all CMV-associated).

Primers included in the PCR were 60 Vbeta and 13 Jbeta primers. The assay was immunoSEQ multiplex PCR, and TCRdb's table has in-frame clones only and misses some. The sample lists roughly 140,000 clones, 70% to 85% seen once, with roughly 10% in the top ten. The CDR3 length is 17 residues. From germline, CDR1 is SGHRS and CDR2 YFSETQ. J lost 1 base, V lost 3 bases, and 2 bases had no gene match. The sequenced sample was PBMCs. This chain uses TRBV5-1 with TRBJ2-2; 14 bases match TRBD2. The sequence came from a woman between 55 and 75 years old in good health and CMV-seropositive. For the CDR3, the DNA is TGCGCCAGCAGCTGGGGGACTAGCGGGGGGAACACCGGGGAGCTGTTTTTT. Its translation: CASSWGTSGGNTGELFF.